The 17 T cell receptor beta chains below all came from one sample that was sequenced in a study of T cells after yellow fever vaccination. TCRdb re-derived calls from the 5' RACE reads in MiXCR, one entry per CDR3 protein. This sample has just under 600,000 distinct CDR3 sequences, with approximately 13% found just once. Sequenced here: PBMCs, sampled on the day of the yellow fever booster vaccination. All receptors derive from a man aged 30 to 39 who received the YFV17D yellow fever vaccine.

CDR3 DNA sequence: TGTGCCAGCAGCTTAATAACGTTCGGACAGGGGGCATGGACCCAGTACTTC. It is translated as CASSLITFGQGAWTQYF. The J gene is TRBJ2-5, the V gene TRBV7-2, with 11 bases aligning to TRBD1. CDR1 is SGHTA and CDR2 is FQGNSA in the germline V gene. This CDR3 region has 17 residues. Trimming at V came to 2 bases and at J to 7 bases, leaving 12 bases not matched to a gene.

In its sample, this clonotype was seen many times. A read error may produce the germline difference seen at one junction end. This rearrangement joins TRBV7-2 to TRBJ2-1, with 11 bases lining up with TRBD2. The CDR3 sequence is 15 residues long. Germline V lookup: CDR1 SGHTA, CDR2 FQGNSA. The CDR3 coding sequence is TGTGCCAGCAGCCTAGCGGGAGGCCCCTCGAATGAGCAGTTCTTC. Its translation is CASSLAGGPSNEQFF.

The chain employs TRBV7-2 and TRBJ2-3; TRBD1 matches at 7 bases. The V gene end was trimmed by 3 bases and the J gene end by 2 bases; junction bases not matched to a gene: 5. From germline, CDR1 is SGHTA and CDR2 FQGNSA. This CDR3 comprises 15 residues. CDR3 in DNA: TGTGCCAGCAGCTTGACAGGGATATTCACAGATACGCAGTATTTT. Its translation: CASSLTGIFTDTQYF.

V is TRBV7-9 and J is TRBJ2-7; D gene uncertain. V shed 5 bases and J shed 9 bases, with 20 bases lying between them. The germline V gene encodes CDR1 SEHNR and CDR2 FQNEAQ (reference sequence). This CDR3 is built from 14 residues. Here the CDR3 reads CASSPSLGGFVQYF. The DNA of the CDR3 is TGTGCCAGCAGCCCCAGCTTGGGCGGCTTTGTGCAGTACTTC.

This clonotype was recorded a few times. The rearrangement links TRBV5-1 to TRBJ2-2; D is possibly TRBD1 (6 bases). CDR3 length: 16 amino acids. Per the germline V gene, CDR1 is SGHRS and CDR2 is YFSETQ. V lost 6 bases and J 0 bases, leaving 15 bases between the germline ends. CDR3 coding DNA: TGCGCCAGCACTCAGGGGTACCAAACGAACACCGGGGAGCTGTTTTTT. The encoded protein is CASTQGYQTNTGELFF.

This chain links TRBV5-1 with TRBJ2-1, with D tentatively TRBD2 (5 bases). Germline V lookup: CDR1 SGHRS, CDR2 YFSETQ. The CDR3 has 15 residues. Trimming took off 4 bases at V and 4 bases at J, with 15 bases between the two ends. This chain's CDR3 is CASSPTSSGYNEQFF. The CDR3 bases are TGCGCCAGCAGCCCAACTAGTTCCGGGTACAATGAGCAGTTCTTC.

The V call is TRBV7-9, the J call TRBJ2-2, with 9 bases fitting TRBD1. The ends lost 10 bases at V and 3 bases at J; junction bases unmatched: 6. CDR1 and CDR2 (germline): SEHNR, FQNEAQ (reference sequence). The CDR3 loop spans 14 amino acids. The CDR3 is CATTGGPYTGELFF. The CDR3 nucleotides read TGTGCCACCACAGGGGGCCCATACACCGGGGAGCTGTTTTTT.

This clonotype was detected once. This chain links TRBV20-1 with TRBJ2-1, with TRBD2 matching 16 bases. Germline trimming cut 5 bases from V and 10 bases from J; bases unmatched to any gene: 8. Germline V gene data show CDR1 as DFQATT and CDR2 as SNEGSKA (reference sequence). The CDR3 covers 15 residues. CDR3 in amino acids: CSAPLGTSGRGEQFF. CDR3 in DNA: TGCAGTGCTCCTCTCGGGACTAGCGGGAGGGGGGAGCAGTTCTTC.

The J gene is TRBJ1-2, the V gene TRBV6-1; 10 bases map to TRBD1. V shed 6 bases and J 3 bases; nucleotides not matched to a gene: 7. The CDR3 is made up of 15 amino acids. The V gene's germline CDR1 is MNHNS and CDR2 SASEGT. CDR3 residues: CASRSPGQGYYGYTF. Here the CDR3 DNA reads TGTGCCAGCAGATCCCCGGGACAGGGGTACTATGGCTACACCTTC.

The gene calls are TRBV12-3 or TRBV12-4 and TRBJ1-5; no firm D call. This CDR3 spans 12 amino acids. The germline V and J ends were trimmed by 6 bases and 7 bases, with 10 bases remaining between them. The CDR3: CASRREGQPQHF. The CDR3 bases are TGTGCCAGCAGGCGGGAGGGACAGCCCCAGCATTTT.

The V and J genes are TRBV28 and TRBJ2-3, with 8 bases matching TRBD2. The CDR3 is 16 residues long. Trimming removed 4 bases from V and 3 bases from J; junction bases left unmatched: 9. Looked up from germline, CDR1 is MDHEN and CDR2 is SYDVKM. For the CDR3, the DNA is TGTGCCAGCAGTTATGCCGGGAGGGGGAGGACAGATACGCAGTATTTT. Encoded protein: CASSYAGRGRTDTQYF.

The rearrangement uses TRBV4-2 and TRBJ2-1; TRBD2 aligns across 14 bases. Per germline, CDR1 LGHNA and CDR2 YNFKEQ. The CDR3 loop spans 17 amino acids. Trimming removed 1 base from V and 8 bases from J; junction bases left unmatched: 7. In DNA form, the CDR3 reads TGTGCCAGCAGCCAAGGCCAGGGACTAGCGGGAGCAGATGAGCAGTTCTTC. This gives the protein CASSQGQGLAGADEQFF.

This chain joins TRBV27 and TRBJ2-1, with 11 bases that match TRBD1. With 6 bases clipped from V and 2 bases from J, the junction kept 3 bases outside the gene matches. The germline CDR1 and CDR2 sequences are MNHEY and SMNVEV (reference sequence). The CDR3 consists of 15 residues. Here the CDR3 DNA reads TGTGCCAGCAGGAGGGGACAGGGGGCCTACAATGAGCAGTTCTTC. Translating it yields CASRRGQGAYNEQFF.

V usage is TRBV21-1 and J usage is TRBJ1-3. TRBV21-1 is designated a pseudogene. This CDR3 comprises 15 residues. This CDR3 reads CASSKYGSSGNTIYF. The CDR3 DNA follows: TGTGCCAGCAGCAAATACGGCAGCTCTGGAAACACCATATATTTT.

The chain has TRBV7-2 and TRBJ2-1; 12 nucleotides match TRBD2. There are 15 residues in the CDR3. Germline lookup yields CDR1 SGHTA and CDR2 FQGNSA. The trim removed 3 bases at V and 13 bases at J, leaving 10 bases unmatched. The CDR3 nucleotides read TGTGCCAGCAGCTTTGGTGCGCTAGCGGGAGGGCCTCAGTTCTTC. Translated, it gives CASSFGALAGGPQFF.

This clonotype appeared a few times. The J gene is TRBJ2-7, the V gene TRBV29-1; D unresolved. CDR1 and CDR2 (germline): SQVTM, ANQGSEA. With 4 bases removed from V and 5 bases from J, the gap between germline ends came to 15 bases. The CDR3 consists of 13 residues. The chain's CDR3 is CSVVIPRFNEQYF. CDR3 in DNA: TGCAGCGTTGTAATCCCCCGTTTCAACGAGCAGTACTTC.

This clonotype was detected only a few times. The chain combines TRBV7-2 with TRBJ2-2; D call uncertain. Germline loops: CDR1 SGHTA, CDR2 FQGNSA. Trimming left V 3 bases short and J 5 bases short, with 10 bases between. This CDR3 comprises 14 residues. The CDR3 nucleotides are TGTGCCAGCAGCTTTTTCCGATCAACCGGGGAGCTGTTTTTT. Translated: CASSFFRSTGELFF.